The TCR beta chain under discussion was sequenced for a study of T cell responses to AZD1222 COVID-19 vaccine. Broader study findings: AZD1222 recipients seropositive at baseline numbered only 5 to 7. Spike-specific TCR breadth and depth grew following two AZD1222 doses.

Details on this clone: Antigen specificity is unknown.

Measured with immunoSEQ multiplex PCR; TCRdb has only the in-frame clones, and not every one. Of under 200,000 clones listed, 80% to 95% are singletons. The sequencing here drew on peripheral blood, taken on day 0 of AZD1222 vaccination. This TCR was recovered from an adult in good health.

The CDR3 spells CASSPTSQGRGYGYTF. The DNA of the CDR3 is TGTGCCAGCAGCCCGACATCACAGGGTCGGGGCTATGGCTACACCTTC. The chain recombines TRBV27 with TRBJ1-2; the D gene is possibly TRBD1 (6 bases). V was cut by 6 bases and J by 4 bases, with 21 bases left in between. This CDR3 spans 16 amino acids. Germline-derived CDR1 and CDR2 are MNHEY and SMNVEV (reference sequence).